These 18 T cell receptor beta chains were sequenced from one sample in a study of T cells in Graves' hyperthyroidism and ophthalmopathy. Authors of the study amplified TCR beta CDR3 regions from RNA transcripts. First-round RT-PCR of the TCR CDR3 relied on the HTBI primer set. TCRdb reprocessed the multiplex PCR reads with MiXCR, giving one entry per CDR3 protein. The repertoire consists of under 400,000 distinct CDR3 sequences, with about 15% occurring once and the leading ten covering 33%. Material: blood. The receptors stem from a man younger than 40 with Graves' hyperthyroidism.

This clonotype was detected many times. The rearrangement uses TRBV3-1 and TRBJ2-1; 8 nucleotides agree with TRBD2. The CDR3 sequence is 16 residues long. After removal of 0 bases from V and 7 bases from J, the junction contained 8 bases not matched to a gene. Germline lookup yields CDR1 LGHDT and CDR2 YNNKEL (reference sequence). The CDR3 here is CASSQDLGLARNEQFF. CDR3 in DNA: TGTGCCAGCAGCCAAGATCTCGGACTAGCTAGGAATGAGCAGTTCTTC.

This chain joins TRBV25-1 and TRBJ2-3, with TRBD1 matching 7 bases. With V trimmed by 3 bases and J by 0 bases, 9 bases remained unmatched. Germline V gene sequence: CDR1 MGHDK, CDR2 SYGVNS. This CDR3 region has 17 residues. CDR3 amino acids: CASSDAPRGPSTDTQYF. The CDR3, as DNA: TGTGCCAGCAGTGATGCCCCTAGGGGGCCTAGCACAGATACGCAGTATTTT.

In its sample, this clonotype was seen many times. The rearrangement links TRBV29-1 to TRBJ2-3; D not resolved. Between the trimmed V and J ends, which lost 3 bases and 3 bases, there was a span of 10 bases. This CDR3 comprises 13 residues. Germline lookup yields CDR1 SQVTM and CDR2 ANQGSEA. The DNA of the CDR3 is TGCAGCGTTGATCCGACCGGGACAGATACGCAGTATTTT. It codes for CSVDPTGTDTQYF.

This clonotype was seen ten or more times. The CDR3 here is CASSYPRGVRNTGELFF. The CDR3 region has the DNA TGTGCCAGCAGTTACCCAAGGGGAGTAAGGAACACCGGGGAGCTGTTTTTT. The rearrangement uses TRBV6-2 or TRBV6-3 and TRBJ2-2; D may correspond to TRBD1 or TRBD2 (5 bases each). Trimming left V 2 bases short and J 1 base short, with 14 bases between. Germline assignment: CDR1 MNHEY and CDR2 SVGEGT. The CDR3 is 17 amino acids.

This clonotype was seen ten or more times. The genes are TRBV7-6 and TRBJ2-1; 9 bases fit TRBD2. The V segment lost 4 bases and the J segment 7 bases; nucleotides outside the gene matches: 11. CDR1 is SGHVS, CDR2 FNYEAQ, per germline. The CDR3 runs to 16 residues. CDR3 bases: TGTGCCAGCAGCTCTCGCTATAGCGGGAGAGGGAATGAGCAGTTCTTC. It is translated as CASSSRYSGRGNEQFF.

In this sample, this clonotype turned up many times. The V gene is TRBV6-1, the J gene TRBJ2-7, with 10 bases that match TRBD2. This CDR3 is built from 15 residues. The junction had 4 bases not matched to a gene; V was cut back by 5 bases and J by 0 bases. CDR1 MNHNS and CDR2 SASEGT come from the germline V gene. The CDR3 bases are TGTGCCAGCAGTATAGCGGGAGGCCCCTCCTACGAGCAGTACTTC. Protein product: CASSIAGGPSYEQYF.

This clonotype occurred many times. The rearrangement uses TRBV28 and TRBJ2-3, with D possibly matching TRBD1 (5 bases). The length of the CDR3 is 14 residues. V gave up 5 bases and J gave up 2 bases, with 11 bases separating them. Germline V gives CDR1 MDHEN, CDR2 SYDVKM. This CDR3 is CASSPTGSTDTQYF. The CDR3 DNA reads as TGTGCCAGCAGTCCTACAGGTTCCACAGATACGCAGTATTTT. Based on the CDR3 plus reference TRBV28 and TRBJ2-3, the full variable domain is DVKVTQSSRYLVKRTGEKVFLECVQDMDHENMFWYRQDPGLGLRLIYFSYDVKMKEKGDIPEGYSVSREKKERFSLILESASTNQTSMYLCASSPTGSTDTQYFGPGTRLTVL.

This clonotype occurred many times. The V gene is TRBV3-1, the J gene TRBJ2-3; D unresolved. Trimming cost V 1 base and J 7 bases, with 12 bases left between them. CDR3 size: 14 residues. Germline V gives CDR1 LGHDT, CDR2 YNNKEL (reference sequence). The CDR3 coding sequence is TGTGCCAGCAGCCAAGTCATTAGCTCGTATACGCAGTATTTT. Protein sequence: CASSQVISSYTQYF.

This clonotype occurred a few times. The chain recombines TRBV12-5 with TRBJ1-6; D not certain. The CDR3 runs 14 residues. Between the trimmed V and J ends, which lost 0 bases and 8 bases, there was a span of 8 bases. Germline lookup yields CDR1 LGHNT and CDR2 FRNRAP. CDR3 sequence reads: CASGLVQRDSPLHF. The CDR3, as DNA: TGTGCTAGTGGTTTGGTACAAAGGGATTCACCCCTCCACTTT.

This clonotype has just a few counts. The chain carries TRBV5-5 and TRBJ2-3; maybe TRBD2 (5 bases). CDR1 and CDR2 from the germline V gene are SGHKS and YYEKEE (reference sequence). Trimming pared 0 bases from V and 0 bases from J, leaving 14 bases between. The CDR3 spans 17 residues. This chain's CDR3 is CASSLDFFQRSTDTQYF. DNA for the CDR3: TGTGCCAGCAGCTTGGATTTCTTCCAGCGGAGCACAGATACGCAGTATTTT.

This clonotype was seen repeatedly, ten times or more. J is TRBJ2-7 and V is TRBV11-3; 7 bases fit TRBD1. Germline CDR1 SGHNT, CDR2 YENEEA. CDR3 length: 13 amino acids. After removal of 4 bases from V and 3 bases from J, the junction contained 3 bases not matched to a gene. The CDR3 nucleotides read TGTGCCAGCAGCTCGGGACAGTACTACGAGCAGTACTTC. This encodes CASSSGQYYEQYF.

This clonotype was recorded a few times. The genes are TRBV10-3 and TRBJ1-5; the match to TRBD1 covers 7 bases. V lost 9 bases, J lost 4 bases, and 3 bases stayed unmatched. Germline V lookup: CDR1 ENHRY, CDR2 SYGVKD. CDR3 size: 12 residues. This CDR3 is CAIGTANQPQHF. For the CDR3, the DNA is TGTGCCATTGGGACAGCTAATCAGCCCCAGCATTTT.

The chain has TRBV7-9 and TRBJ2-7; TRBD2 aligns across 11 bases. J was trimmed by 5 bases and V by 4 bases; bases with no gene match: 7. Germline CDR1 and CDR2: SEHNR and FQNEAQ (reference sequence). The CDR3 loop spans 15 amino acids. The CDR3 DNA sequence: TGTGCCAGCAGCTCTAATAGCGGGAGGGGAGACGAGCAGTACTTC. It encodes CASSSNSGRGDEQYF.

A few counts support this clonotype. The rearrangement links TRBV18 to TRBJ1-5; 7 bases agree with TRBD1. CDR1 and CDR2 from the germline V gene are KGHSH and LQKENI. This CDR3 comprises 13 residues. V lost 2 bases, J lost 7 bases, and 2 bases stayed unmatched. In DNA form, the CDR3 reads TGTGCCAGCTCACCAGACAGGGACCAGCCCCAGCATTTT. Its translation: CASSPDRDQPQHF.

This rearrangement joins TRBV5-1 to TRBJ2-7; D gene uncertain. The V and J ends lost 0 bases and 4 bases respectively, with 8 bases between them. CDR3 length: 13 residues. The germline V gene has CDR1 SGHRS and CDR2 YFSETQ. The CDR3 DNA follows: TGCGCCAGCAGCTTGGTTTGGCGGTACGAGCAGTACTTC. Its protein is CASSLVWRYEQYF. The full variable domain, completed using reference TRBV5-1 and TRBJ2-7, is KAGVTQTPRYLIKTRGQQVTLSCSPISGHRSVSWYQQTPGQGLQFLFEYFSETQRNKGNFPGRFSGRQFSNSRSEMNVSTLELGDSALYLCASSLVWRYEQYFGPGTRLTVT.

In this sample, this clonotype turned up once. A much larger clone lies one base from this, so it may be a read error. The chain links TRBV6-1 to TRBJ2-6; D is unclear. Trimming pared 5 bases from V and 1 base from J, leaving 6 bases between. The CDR3 sequence is 14 residues long. Germline loops: CDR1 MNHNS, CDR2 SASEGT. The CDR3 DNA reads TGTGCCAGCAGTAAAGTTTCTGGGGCCAACGTCCTGACTTTC. This codes for CASSKVSGANVLTF.

V and J are TRBV25-1 and TRBJ1-1; D unclear. Germline assignment: CDR1 MGHDK and CDR2 SYGVNS. The CDR3 is made up of 18 amino acids. The V and J ends lost 1 base and 1 base respectively, with 19 bases between them. This CDR3 is CASSEWIRTDPSNTEAFF. The CDR3 DNA sequence: TGTGCCAGCAGTGAATGGATTCGGACGGACCCATCGAACACTGAAGCTTTCTTT.

The genes are TRBV7-3 and TRBJ2-7; a weak D match, TRBD1 (6 bases). V lost 3 bases and J lost 2, with 11 bases in between. The CDR3 is made up of 14 amino acids. Germline CDR1 is SGHTA and CDR2 is FQGTGA. The CDR3 protein is CASSFPTGPYEQYF. As DNA, the CDR3 is TGTGCCAGCAGCTTCCCGACAGGACCCTACGAGCAGTACTTC.